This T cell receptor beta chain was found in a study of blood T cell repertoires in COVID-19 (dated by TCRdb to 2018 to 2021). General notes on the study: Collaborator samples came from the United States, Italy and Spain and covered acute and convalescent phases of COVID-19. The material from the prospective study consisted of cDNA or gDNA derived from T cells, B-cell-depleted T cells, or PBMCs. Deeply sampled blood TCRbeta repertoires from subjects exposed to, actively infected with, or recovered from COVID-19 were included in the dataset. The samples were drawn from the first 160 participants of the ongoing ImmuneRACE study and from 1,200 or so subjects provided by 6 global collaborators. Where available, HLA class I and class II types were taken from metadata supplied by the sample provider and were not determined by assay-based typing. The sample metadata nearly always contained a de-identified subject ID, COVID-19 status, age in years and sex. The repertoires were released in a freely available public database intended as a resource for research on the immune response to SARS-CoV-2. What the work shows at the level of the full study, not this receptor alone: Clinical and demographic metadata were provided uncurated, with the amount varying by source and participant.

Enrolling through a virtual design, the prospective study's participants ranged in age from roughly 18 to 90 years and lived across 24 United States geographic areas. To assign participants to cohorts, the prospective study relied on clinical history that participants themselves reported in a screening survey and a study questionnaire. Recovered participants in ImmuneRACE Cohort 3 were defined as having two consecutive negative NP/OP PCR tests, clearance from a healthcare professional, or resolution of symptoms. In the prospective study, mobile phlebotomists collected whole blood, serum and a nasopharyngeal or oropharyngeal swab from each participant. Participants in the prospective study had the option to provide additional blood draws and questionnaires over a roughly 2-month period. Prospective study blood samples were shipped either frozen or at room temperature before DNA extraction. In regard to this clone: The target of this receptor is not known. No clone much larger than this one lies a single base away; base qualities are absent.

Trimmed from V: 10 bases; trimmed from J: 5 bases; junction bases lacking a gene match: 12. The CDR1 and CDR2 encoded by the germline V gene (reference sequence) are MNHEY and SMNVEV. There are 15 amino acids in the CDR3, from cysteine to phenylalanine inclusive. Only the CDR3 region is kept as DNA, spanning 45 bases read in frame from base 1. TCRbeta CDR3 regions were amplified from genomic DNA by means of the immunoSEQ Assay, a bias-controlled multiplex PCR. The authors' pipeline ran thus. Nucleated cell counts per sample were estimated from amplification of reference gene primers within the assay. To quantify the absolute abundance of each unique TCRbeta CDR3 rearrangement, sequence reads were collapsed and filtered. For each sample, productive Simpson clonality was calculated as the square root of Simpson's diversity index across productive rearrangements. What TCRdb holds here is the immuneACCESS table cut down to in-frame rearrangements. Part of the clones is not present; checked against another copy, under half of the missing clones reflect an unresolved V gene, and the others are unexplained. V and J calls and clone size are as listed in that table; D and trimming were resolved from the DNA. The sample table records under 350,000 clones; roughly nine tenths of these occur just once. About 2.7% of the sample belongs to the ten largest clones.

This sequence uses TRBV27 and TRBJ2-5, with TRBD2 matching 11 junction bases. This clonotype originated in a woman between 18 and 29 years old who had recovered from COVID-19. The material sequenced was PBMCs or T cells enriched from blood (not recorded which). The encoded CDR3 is CATRGVASGRETQYF. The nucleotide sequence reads TGTGCCACCAGAGGAGTGGCTAGCGGGAGGGAGACCCAGTACTTC.